This T cell receptor (beta chain) was documented in a study of T-cell reconstitution after alpha-beta-depleted transplantation in children. Whole-study findings and limits: Fresh T-cell production supplied most of the T-cell counts and diversity seen one year after transplant.

Preparation of the TCRbeta library used unique molecular identifiers. TCRdb passed the PCR reads through MiXCR, listing each CDR3 protein once. The sample holds 250,000 to 300,000 distinct CDR3 sequences; about 9.5% are singletons and the top ten take roughly 7%. This clonotype was observed many times. Its cognate antigen is unknown. The receptor comes from a boy less than two years old with acute myeloid leukemia, due to receive a stem cell transplant. Here the sequenced sample was PBMCs, taken before TCRalphabeta/CD19-depleted stem cell transplant.

The CDR3 protein is CASSLNPRLAGGPNEQFF. The DNA of the CDR3 is TGTGCCAGCAGCTTGAATCCCCGACTAGCGGGAGGGCCCAATGAGCAGTTCTTC. This rearrangement joins TRBV11-2 to TRBJ2-1, with 14 bases that match TRBD2. The germline gives CDR1 SGHAT, CDR2 FQNNGV. The J segment lost 6 bases and the V segment lost 3 bases, leaving 10 bases of the junction unmatched. The CDR3 is made up of 18 amino acids.